This T cell receptor beta chain was sequenced for a study of T-cell memory formation after mild COVID-19. General observations from the study: Day 15 to 85 contractors were CD4/CD8 balanced; later expanders leaned CD4+.

With V trimmed by 4 bases and J by 0 bases, 15 bases remained unmatched. Germline-derived CDR1 and CDR2 are DFQATT and SNEGSKA (reference sequence). The CDR3 has 17 residues. TCRdb reanalysed the 5' RACE reads using MiXCR and keeps one entry per CDR3 protein. The sample shows about 350,000 distinct CDR3 sequences, roughly 13% of them seen only once. The table lists this clonotype with many counts. Antigen: not known. V gene TRBV20-1 combines with J gene TRBJ2-7; 7 bases align to TRBD1. Sequenced input: PBMCs or a T cell subset sorted from them (not recorded which). This clonotype was sampled from a man aged 18 to 29 who had mild COVID-19 (a few samples of this study predate the infection). Cell type and time point are not known. The CDR3 is CSAIYFTGTVFSYEQYF. The CDR3 region has the DNA TGCAGTGCTATTTACTTCACCGGGACAGTGTTCTCCTACGAGCAGTACTTC.